Given below is one T cell receptor beta chain in context. Its antigen is not identified. Method: immunoSEQ multiplex PCR; TCRdb's copy keeps in-frame clones and lacks some. The table includes 800,000 to 1,200,000 clones, about 80% detected once. This entry is derived from a study of shared clonotypes between healthy human individuals. Study conclusions and caveats: An expected dependence of interdonor clonotype sharing on sequencing depth was noted.

V was trimmed by 8 bases and J by 1 base, leaving 14 bases between them. The length of the CDR3 is 14 residues. The germline V gene has CDR1 KGHSH and CDR2 LQKENI. The sequence came from a man aged 18 to 29 in good health. Some clones in this sample may be carry-over from other donors' samples. Sequenced: memory CD4+ T cells from PBMCs. The subset here: CD45RA-negative fraction. This chain links TRBV18 with TRBJ1-1, with D possibly being TRBD1 (6 bases). CDR3 nucleotides: TGTGCCAGCACGTCCGGACAGAGGAACACTGAAGCTTTCTTT. The encoded protein is CASTSGQRNTEAFF.